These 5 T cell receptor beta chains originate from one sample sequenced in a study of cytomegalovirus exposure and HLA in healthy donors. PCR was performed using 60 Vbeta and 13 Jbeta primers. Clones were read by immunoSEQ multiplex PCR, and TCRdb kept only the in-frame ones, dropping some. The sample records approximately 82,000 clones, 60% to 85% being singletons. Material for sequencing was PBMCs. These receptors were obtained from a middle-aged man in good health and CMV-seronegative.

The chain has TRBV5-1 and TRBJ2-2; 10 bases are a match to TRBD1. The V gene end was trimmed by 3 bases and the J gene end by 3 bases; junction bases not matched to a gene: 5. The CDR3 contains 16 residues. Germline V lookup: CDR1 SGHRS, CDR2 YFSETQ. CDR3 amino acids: CASSWTGTGDTGELFF. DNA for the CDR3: TGCGCCAGCAGCTGGACCGGGACAGGGGACACCGGGGAGCTGTTTTTT.

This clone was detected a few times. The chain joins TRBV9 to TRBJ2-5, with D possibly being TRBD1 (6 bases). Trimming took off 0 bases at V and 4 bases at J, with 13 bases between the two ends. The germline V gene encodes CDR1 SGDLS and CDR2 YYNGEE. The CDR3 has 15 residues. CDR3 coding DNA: TGTGCCAGCAGCGTAGCAGGGGAGATCAGAGAGACCCAGTACTTC. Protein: CASSVAGEIRETQYF.

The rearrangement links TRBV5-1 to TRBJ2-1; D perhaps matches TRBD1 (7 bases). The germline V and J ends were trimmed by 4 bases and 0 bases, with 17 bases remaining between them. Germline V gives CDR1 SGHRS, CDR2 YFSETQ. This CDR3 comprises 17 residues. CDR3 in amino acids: CASSLQSGGSSYNEQFF. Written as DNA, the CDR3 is TGCGCCAGCAGCCTTCAATCAGGGGGGAGCTCCTACAATGAGCAGTTCTTC.

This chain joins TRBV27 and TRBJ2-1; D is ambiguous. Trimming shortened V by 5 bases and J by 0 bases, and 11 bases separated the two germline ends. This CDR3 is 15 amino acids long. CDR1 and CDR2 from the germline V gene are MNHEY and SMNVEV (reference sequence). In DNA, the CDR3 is TGTGCCAGCAGTGCCTTTAGTGGCTCCTACAATGAGCAGTTCTTC. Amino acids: CASSAFSGSYNEQFF.

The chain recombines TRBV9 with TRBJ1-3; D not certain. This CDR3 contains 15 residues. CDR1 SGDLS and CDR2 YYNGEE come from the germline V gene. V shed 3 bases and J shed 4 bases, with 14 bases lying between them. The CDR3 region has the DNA TGTGCCAGCAGCGATGGGAGTAGAGGAGGAAACACCATATATTTT. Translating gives CASSDGSRGGNTIYF.